This T cell receptor beta chain was sequenced in a study of blood T cell repertoires in COVID-19. Study information: Samples representing acute and convalescent COVID-19 were sourced from the United States, Italy and Spain. Sources were T cells, B-cell-depleted T cells, or PBMCs; the material itself was cDNA or gDNA.

This clone was recorded only once. One Seattle source followed patients from active infection through their disease course. Authors' analysis steps: The assay estimated nucleated cells by amplifying reference gene primers. Only in-frame clones appear in the TCRdb table, and some are missing; sequencing was by immunoSEQ multiplex PCR. For V, J and clone size, that table is used; D and trimming come from the DNA. The data hold approximately 300,000 clones, with about 85% observed a single time. This CDR3 is built from 12 residues. V lost 5 bases and J 8 bases, leaving 12 bases between the germline ends. Per the germline V gene, CDR1 is MNHEY and CDR2 is SVGAGI.

The chain is built from TRBV6-5 and TRBJ1-2; D is possibly TRBD1 (6 bases). The sequencing sample was made of peripheral blood. The clonotype comes from a human donor with COVID-19, enrolled during active disease. The donor label of this sample is uncertain. The CDR3 region has the DNA TGTGCCAGCAGTCGGGACAATCGAGGCTACACCTTC. Translation gives CASSRDNRGYTF.